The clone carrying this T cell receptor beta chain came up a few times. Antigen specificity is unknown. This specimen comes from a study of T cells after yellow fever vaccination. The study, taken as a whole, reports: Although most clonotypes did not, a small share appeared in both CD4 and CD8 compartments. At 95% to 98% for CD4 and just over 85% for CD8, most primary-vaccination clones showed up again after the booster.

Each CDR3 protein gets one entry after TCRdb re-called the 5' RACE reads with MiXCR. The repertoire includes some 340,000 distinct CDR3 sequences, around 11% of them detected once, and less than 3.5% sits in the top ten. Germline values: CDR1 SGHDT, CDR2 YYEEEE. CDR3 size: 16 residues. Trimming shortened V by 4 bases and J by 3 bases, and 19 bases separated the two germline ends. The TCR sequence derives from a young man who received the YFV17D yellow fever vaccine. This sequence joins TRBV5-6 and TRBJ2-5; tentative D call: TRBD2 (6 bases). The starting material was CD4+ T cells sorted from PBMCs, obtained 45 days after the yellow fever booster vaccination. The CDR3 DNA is TGTGCCAGCAGCCCGGCGGGACTGGTACCCAAAGAGACCCAGTACTTC. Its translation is CASSPAGLVPKETQYF.